These 5 T cell receptor beta chains share one sample of origin, sequenced in a study of identical twins. TCRdb re-derived calls from the 5' RACE reads in MiXCR, one entry per CDR3 protein. The sample carries 300,000 to 400,000 distinct CDR3 sequences, 9% to 15% recorded once. These data were likewise used in another study, on yellow fever vaccine responses in identical twins.

The sequencing input was CD8+ T cells sorted from blood. The receptor source for this set is a woman aged 18-30 years in good health.

This clonotype was counted many times. This chain links TRBV7-8 with TRBJ2-5, with 8 positions matching TRBD2. CDR3 length equals 17 residues. CDR1 SGHVS and CDR2 FQNEAQ come from the germline V gene. The ends lost 4 bases at V and 0 bases at J; junction bases unmatched: 10. CDR3 sequence reads: CASSSWERGMYQETQYF. The CDR3 DNA sequence: TGTGCCAGCAGCTCTTGGGAGCGGGGGATGTACCAAGAGACCCAGTACTTC.

Only a few counts were recorded for this clonotype. This chain connects TRBV6-1 to TRBJ2-1, with TRBD2 identical over 7 bases. The ends lost 5 bases at V and 3 bases at J; junction bases unmatched: 19. The CDR3 is made up of 19 amino acids. The germline V gene encodes CDR1 MNHNS and CDR2 SASEGT. CDR3 nucleotides: TGTGCCAGCAGTCCATATGGCCCGGGAGCGGGGCGATTCTACAATGAGCAGTTCTTC. Translated, it gives CASSPYGPGAGRFYNEQFF.

This chain uses TRBV6-5 with TRBJ2-1; 13 nucleotides align to TRBD2. CDR1 MNHEY and CDR2 SVGAGI come from the germline V gene. This CDR3 comprises 17 residues. After removal of 3 bases from V and 7 bases from J, the junction contained 9 bases not matched to a gene. In DNA form, the CDR3 reads TGTGCCAGCAGTTATGGCGGACTAGCGGGAGTGATAAATGAGCAGTTCTTC. It yields the protein CASSYGGLAGVINEQFF.

This clonotype was seen only a few times. The gene calls are TRBV7-2 and TRBJ2-7; TRBD2 matches at 14 bases. Germline V lookup: CDR1 SGHTA, CDR2 FQGNSA. This CDR3 contains 16 residues. V lost 5 bases, J lost 3 bases, and 6 bases stayed unmatched. In DNA form, the CDR3 reads TGTGCCAGCAGCCCATACGGGACTAGCGGGAGCTACGAGCAGTACTTC. Translation: CASSPYGTSGSYEQYF.

This clonotype came up a few times. The gene calls are TRBV12-3 or TRBV12-4 and TRBJ2-7; 8 bases line up with TRBD2. CDR3 length: 16 amino acids. V trimming: 2 bases; J trimming: 3 bases; junction bases outside the gene matches: 9. Here the CDR3 reads CASSLSMRGANYEQYF. The CDR3 bases are TGTGCCAGCAGTTTATCAATGCGGGGGGCAAACTACGAGCAGTACTTC.